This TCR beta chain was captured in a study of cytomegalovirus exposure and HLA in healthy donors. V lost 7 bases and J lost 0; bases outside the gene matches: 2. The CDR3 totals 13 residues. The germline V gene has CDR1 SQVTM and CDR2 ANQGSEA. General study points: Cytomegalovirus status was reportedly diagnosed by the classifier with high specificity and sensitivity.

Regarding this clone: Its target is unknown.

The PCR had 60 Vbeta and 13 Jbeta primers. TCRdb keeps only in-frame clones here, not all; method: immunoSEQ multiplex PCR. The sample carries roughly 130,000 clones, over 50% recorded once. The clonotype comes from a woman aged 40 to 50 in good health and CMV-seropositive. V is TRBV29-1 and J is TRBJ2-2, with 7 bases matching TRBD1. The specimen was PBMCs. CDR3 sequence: CSAGTANTGELFF. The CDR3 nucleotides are TGCAGCGCCGGGACAGCGAACACCGGGGAGCTGTTTTTT.